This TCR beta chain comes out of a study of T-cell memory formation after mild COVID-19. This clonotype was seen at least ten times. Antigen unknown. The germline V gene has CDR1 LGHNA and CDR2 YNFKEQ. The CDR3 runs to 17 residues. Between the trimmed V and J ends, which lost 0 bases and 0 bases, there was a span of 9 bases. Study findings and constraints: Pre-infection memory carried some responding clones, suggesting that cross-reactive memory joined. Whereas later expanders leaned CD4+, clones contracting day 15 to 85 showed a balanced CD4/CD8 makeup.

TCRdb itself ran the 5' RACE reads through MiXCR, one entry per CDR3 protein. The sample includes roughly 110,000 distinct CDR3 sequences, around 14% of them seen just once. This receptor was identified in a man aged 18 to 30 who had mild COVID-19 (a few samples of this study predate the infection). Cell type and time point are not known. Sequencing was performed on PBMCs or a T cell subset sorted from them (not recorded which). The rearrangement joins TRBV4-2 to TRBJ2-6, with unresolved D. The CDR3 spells CASSQDAGPSGANVLTF. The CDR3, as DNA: TGTGCCAGCAGCCAAGATGCCGGGCCCTCTGGGGCCAACGTCCTGACTTTC.